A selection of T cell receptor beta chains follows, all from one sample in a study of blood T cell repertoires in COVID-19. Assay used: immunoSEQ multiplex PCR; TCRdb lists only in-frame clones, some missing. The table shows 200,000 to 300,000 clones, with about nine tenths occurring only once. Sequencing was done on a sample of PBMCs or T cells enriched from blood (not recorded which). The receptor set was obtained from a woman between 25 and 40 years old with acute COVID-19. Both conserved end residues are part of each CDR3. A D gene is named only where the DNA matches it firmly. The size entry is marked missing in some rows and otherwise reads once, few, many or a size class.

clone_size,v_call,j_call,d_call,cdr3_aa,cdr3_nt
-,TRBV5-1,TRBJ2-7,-,CASSYNDQAGTYEQYF,TGCGCCAGCAGCTACAATGACCAAGCGGGCACCTACGAGCAGTACTTC
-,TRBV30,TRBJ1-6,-,CAWSVLGQGNSPLHF,TGTGCCTGGAGTGTACTCGGGCAGGGAAATTCACCCCTCCACTTT
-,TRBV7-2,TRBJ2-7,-,CASSLGAGGYYEQYF,TGTGCCAGCAGCCTGGGGGCAGGGGGGTACTACGAGCAGTACTTC
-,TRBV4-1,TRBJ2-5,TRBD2,CASSRIAGGDQETQYF,TGCGCCAGCAGCCGAATAGCGGGGGGGGATCAAGAGACCCAGTACTTC
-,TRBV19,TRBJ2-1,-,CASSLGGRLSYNEQFF,TGTGCCAGTAGTTTGGGCGGGCGGTTGTCCTACAATGAGCAGTTCTTC
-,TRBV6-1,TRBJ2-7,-,CASSSQQRVSYEQYF,TGTGCCAGCAGCTCCCAACAGCGGGTCTCCTACGAGCAGTACTTC
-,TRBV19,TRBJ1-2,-,CASTLAPGGEYYGYTF,TGTGCCAGTACCCTGGCTCCGGGAGGGGAATACTATGGCTACACCTTC
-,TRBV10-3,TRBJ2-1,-,CALISGVNSYNEQFF,TGTGCCCTAATTAGCGGAGTAAACTCCTACAATGAGCAGTTCTTC
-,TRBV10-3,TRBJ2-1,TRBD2,CAITKTSGGPNEQFF,TGTGCCATCACCAAGACTAGCGGGGGGCCTAATGAGCAGTTCTTC
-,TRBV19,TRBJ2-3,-,CASSIGPGPDTQYF,TGTGCCAGTAGTATAGGTCCAGGGCCAGATACGCAGTATTTT
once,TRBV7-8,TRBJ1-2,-,CASSLAARDYGYTF,TGTGCCAGCAGCTTAGCTGCCAGGGACTATGGCTACACCTTC
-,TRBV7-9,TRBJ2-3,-,CASSFGRQFTDTQYF,TGTGCCAGCAGCTTTGGGAGACAATTCACAGATACGCAGTATTTT
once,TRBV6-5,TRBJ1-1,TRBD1,CASSPDRGTEAFF,TGTGCCAGCAGTCCGGACAGGGGCACTGAAGCTTTCTTT
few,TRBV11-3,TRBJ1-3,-,CASSLDSSGNTIYF,TGTGCCAGCAGCTTGGACAGCTCTGGAAACACCATATATTTT
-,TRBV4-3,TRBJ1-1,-,CASSYLGDGNNMNTEAFF,TGCGCCAGCAGCTACCTAGGAGATGGAAATAACATGAACACTGAAGCTTTCTTT
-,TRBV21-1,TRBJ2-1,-,CASSKAGGNEQFF,TGTGCCAGCAGCAAAGCAGGAGGAAATGAGCAGTTCTTC
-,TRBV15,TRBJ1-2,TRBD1,CATSRGRQGIGYTF,TGTGCCACCAGCAGGGGAAGACAGGGAATTGGCTACACCTTC
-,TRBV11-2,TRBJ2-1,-,CASSPLRVRGGIEQFF,TGTGCCAGCAGCCCCCTTAGGGTAAGGGGGGGGATTGAGCAGTTCTTC
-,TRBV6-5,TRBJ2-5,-,CASSNFDQGQETQYF,TGTGCCAGCAGTAACTTCGACCAGGGCCAAGAGACCCAGTACTTC
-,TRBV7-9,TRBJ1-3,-,CASSSPFQAGNTIYF,TGTGCCAGCAGCTCCCCTTTCCAGGCTGGAAACACCATATATTTT
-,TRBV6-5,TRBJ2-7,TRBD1,CASSQDRGGYEQYF,TGTGCCAGCAGTCAGGACAGGGGGGGGTACGAGCAGTACTTC
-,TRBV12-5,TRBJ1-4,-,CASGFLLGAKEEKLFF,TGTGCTAGTGGTTTTCTCTTGGGGGCGAAGGAAGAAAAACTGTTTTTT
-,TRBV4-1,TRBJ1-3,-,CASSHPGEGSGNTIYF,TGCGCCAGCAGCCATCCCGGTGAGGGATCTGGAAACACCATATATTTT
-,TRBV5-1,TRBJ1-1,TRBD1,CASSFQGVTEAFF,TGCGCCAGCAGCTTCCAGGGGGTCACTGAAGCTTTCTTT
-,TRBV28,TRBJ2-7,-,CASDSPTANYEQYF,TGTGCCAGTGATAGCCCGACGGCGAACTACGAGCAGTACTTC
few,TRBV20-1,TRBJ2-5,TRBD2,CSASTSGGGPLQETQYF,TGCAGTGCTAGTACCAGCGGGGGGGGACCGCTACAAGAGACCCAGTACTTC
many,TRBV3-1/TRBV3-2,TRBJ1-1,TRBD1,CASSPGDRGPNTEAFF,TGTGCCAGCAGCCCAGGGGACAGGGGTCCGAACACTGAAGCTTTCTTT
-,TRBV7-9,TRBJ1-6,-,CASSLGQDYSPLHF,TGTGCCAGCAGCTTAGGACAGGATTATTCACCCCTCCACTTT